This T cell receptor beta chain was identified in a study of blood T cell repertoires in COVID-19. About the research overall: Samples of COVID-19 (acute and convalescent) were obtained from the United States, Italy and Spain. In each case, the material was cDNA or gDNA derived from T cells, B-cell-depleted T cells, or PBMCs.

This clone was seen just once. How the authors handled the data: The authors estimated nucleated cell counts from reference gene primer amplification. TCRdb keeps only in-frame clones here, not all; method: immunoSEQ multiplex PCR. The V and J calls and clone size were taken over from that table, and D and trimming were inferred from the DNA. The top ten hold roughly 2.3% of the sample, which has about 68,000 clones, about 90% seen once. This clonotype originated in a human donor in a cohort sampled during active COVID-19. Sample: peripheral blood.

The CDR3 is CATSDLGVSGNTIYF. CDR3 nucleotides: TGTGCCACCAGTGATTTAGGGGTCTCTGGAAACACCATATATTTT. The gene calls are TRBV24-1 and TRBJ1-3; weak D call: TRBD1 (5 bases). Trimming stripped 1 base from V and 0 bases from J, with 6 bases between. This CDR3 is 15 amino acids long. Germline V gives CDR1 KGHDR, CDR2 SFDVKD.